These 23 T cell receptor beta chains were all obtained from the same sample, sequenced in a study of cytomegalovirus exposure and HLA in healthy donors. PCR primers comprised 60 Vbeta and 13 Jbeta primers. The method was immunoSEQ multiplex PCR; TCRdb's version includes in-frame clones alone and lacks a portion of them. The sample includes approximately 120,000 clones, 74% of them seen just once. Material: PBMCs. Every receptor here comes from a human donor in good health.

The V call is TRBV5-1, the J call TRBJ1-2; D not certain. The CDR3 has 13 residues. Germline assignment: CDR1 SGHRS and CDR2 YFSETQ. V gave up 0 bases and J gave up 8 bases, with 11 bases separating them. This CDR3 is CASSLDTVRGYTF. The DNA of the CDR3 is TGCGCCAGCAGCTTGGACACAGTGCGAGGCTACACCTTC.

The CDR3 spells CAWKGAGELFF. CDR3 DNA: TGTGCCTGGAAGGGGGCCGGGGAGCTGTTTTTT. This sequence joins TRBV30 and TRBJ2-2; D may be TRBD1 (6 bases). V gave up 4 bases and J gave up 6 bases, with 6 bases separating them. Germline loops: CDR1 GTSNPN, CDR2 SVGIG (reference sequence). This CDR3 region has 11 residues.

The chain couples TRBV5-1 to TRBJ2-3; 7 bases map to TRBD2. This CDR3 is 14 amino acids long. J was trimmed by 5 bases and V by 0 bases; bases with no gene match: 3. From germline, CDR1 is SGHRS and CDR2 YFSETQ. CDR3 residues: CASSLGLAGDTQYF. Written as DNA, the CDR3 is TGCGCCAGCAGCTTGGGACTAGCCGGAGATACGCAGTATTTT.

V and J are TRBV7-2 and TRBJ2-5; no firm D call. Trimming took off 4 bases at V and 7 bases at J, with 16 bases between the two ends. Germline V gives CDR1 SGHTA, CDR2 FQGNSA. CDR3 length: 14 amino acids. The CDR3 protein is CASSSPQAPGTQYF. The DNA of the CDR3 is TGTGCCAGCAGCTCTCCCCAGGCCCCAGGGACCCAGTACTTC.

This clone is a singleton in its sample. The chain has TRBV7-2 and TRBJ2-2; D call uncertain. CDR1 is SGHTA and CDR2 is FQGNSA in the germline V gene. This CDR3 comprises 14 residues. V lost 6 bases, J lost 0 bases, and 8 bases lay in between. The CDR3: CASRQQPNTGELFF. In DNA form, the CDR3 reads TGTGCCAGCAGACAACAGCCGAACACCGGGGAGCTGTTTTTT. Drawing the rest from reference TRBV7-2 and TRBJ2-2, the complete variable domain is GAGVSQSPSNKVTEKGKDVELRCDPISGHTALYWYRQSLGQGLEFLIYFQGNSAPDKSGLPSDRFSAERTGGSVSTLTIQRTQQEDSAVYLCASRQQPNTGELFFGEGSRLTVL.

The chain combines TRBV27 with TRBJ1-6, with D perhaps TRBD1 (6 bases). From germline, CDR1 is MNHEY and CDR2 SMNVEV (reference sequence). V gave up 6 bases and J gave up 6 bases, with 12 bases separating them. CDR3 size: 14 residues. The CDR3 nucleotides are TGTGCCAGCAGACTACAGGGTGGTAATTCACCCCTCCACTTT. Its translation is CASRLQGGNSPLHF.

The rearrangement joins TRBV29-1 to TRBJ1-1; TRBD1 might be the D (6 bases). Germline CDR1 reads SQVTM; CDR2 reads ANQGSEA. The CDR3 runs to 12 residues. Trimming took 2 bases from V and 5 from J, leaving 9 bases between them. In DNA form, the CDR3 reads TGCAGCGTTGAAAGGGGGGGGACTGAAGCTTTCTTT. It encodes CSVERGGTEAFF.

The chain recombines TRBV10-2 with TRBJ1-5; TRBD1 matches at 8 bases. J gave up 7 bases and V 0 bases, and 2 bases lay outside the gene matches. The CDR3 sequence is 14 residues long. Germline loops: CDR1 WSHSY, CDR2 SAAADI. CDR3 region: CASSESDRAQPQHF. For the CDR3, the DNA is TGCGCCAGCAGTGAGTCGGACAGGGCACAGCCCCAGCATTTT.

J is TRBJ1-6 and V is TRBV2, with D maybe TRBD1 (6 bases). Between the trimmed V and J ends, which lost 6 bases and 7 bases, there was a span of 16 bases. Germline CDR1 is SNHLY and CDR2 is FYNNEI. CDR3 size: 15 residues. The CDR3 bases are TGTGCCAGCAGGAAGGGGGGAGGGCACAATTCACCCCTCCACTTT. Its protein product is CASRKGGGHNSPLHF.

The genes are TRBV7-2 and TRBJ1-4, with D tentatively TRBD1 (5 bases). The CDR3 has 12 amino acids. Germline values: CDR1 SGHTA, CDR2 FQGNSA. V was pared by 5 bases and J by 14 bases, with 15 bases between. The CDR3 region has the DNA TGTGCCAGCAGCCAAACAGGCCTCGGGCTGTTTTTT. Translated, it gives CASSQTGLGLFF.

The chain uses TRBV11-3 and TRBJ2-7; D not certain. There are 13 residues in the CDR3. Trimming left V 1 base short and J 3 bases short, with 7 bases between. CDR1 is SGHNT and CDR2 is YENEEA in the germline V gene. In DNA, the CDR3 is TGTGCCAGCAGCTTAGGACTGAACTACGAGCAGTACTTC. Encoded protein: CASSLGLNYEQYF. Combining the CDR3 with reference TRBV11-3 and TRBJ2-7 gives the whole variable domain EAGVVQSPRYKIIEKKQPVAFWCNPISGHNTLYWYLQNLGQGPELLIRYENEEAVDDSQLPKDRFSAERLKGVDSTLKIQPAELGDSAVYLCASSLGLNYEQYFGPGTRLTVT.

The V call is TRBV11-2, the J call TRBJ1-2; tentative D call: TRBD1 (5 bases). Trimming took 5 bases from V and 6 from J, leaving 13 bases between them. CDR3 length: 13 amino acids. From germline, CDR1 is SGHAT and CDR2 FQNNGV. The CDR3 reads CASSVGQLDGYTF. The DNA for the CDR3 is TGTGCCAGCAGCGTAGGACAACTCGATGGCTACACCTTC.

The rearrangement uses TRBV15 and TRBJ2-1; TRBD2 agrees at 7 bases. The J segment lost 6 bases and the V segment lost 1 base, leaving 6 bases of the junction unmatched. Germline CDR1 LNHNV, CDR2 YYDKDF (reference sequence). The CDR3 sequence is 15 residues long. The CDR3: CATSRASPGGNEQFF. Written as DNA, the CDR3 is TGTGCCACCAGCAGAGCGAGCCCGGGAGGCAATGAGCAGTTCTTC.

The V gene is TRBV7-7, the J gene TRBJ2-7; the match to TRBD1 covers 10 bases. This CDR3 is built from 14 residues. Germline V CDR1 and CDR2: SSHAT, FNYEAQ (reference sequence). V trimming: 5 bases; J trimming: 4 bases; junction bases outside the gene matches: 5. The CDR3 region is CASSEGQGNYEQYF. CDR3 nucleotides: TGTGCCAGCAGCGAGGGACAGGGGAATTACGAGCAGTACTTC.

This clone has just one count. This rearrangement joins TRBV5-1 to TRBJ2-3; maybe TRBD2 (5 bases). V gave up 2 bases and J gave up 5 bases, with 12 bases separating them. The CDR3 spans 14 residues. Looked up from germline, CDR1 is SGHRS and CDR2 is YFSETQ. CDR3 sequence: CASSFSARRDTQYF. The CDR3, as DNA: TGCGCCAGCAGCTTTAGCGCGAGGAGAGATACGCAGTATTTT.

The rearrangement links TRBV30 to TRBJ2-7, with a weak D call TRBD1 (6 bases). This CDR3 comprises 12 residues. Germline loops: CDR1 GTSNPN, CDR2 SVGIG (reference sequence). V was pared by 5 bases and J by 7 bases, with 15 bases between. The CDR3: CAWGRQALEQYF. CDR3 in DNA: TGTGCCTGGGGCCGACAGGCCTTGGAGCAGTACTTC.

The chain couples TRBV5-1 to TRBJ2-7; no clear D. The CDR3 is made up of 13 amino acids. The V end was cut by 3 bases, the J end by 3 bases, with 10 bases between. Germline loops: CDR1 SGHRS, CDR2 YFSETQ. Here the CDR3 reads CASSSGGGYEQYF. The DNA for the CDR3 is TGCGCCAGCAGCTCGGGTGGCGGCTACGAGCAGTACTTC.

This chain's CDR3 is CASSLALQGLNEKLFF. For the CDR3, the DNA is TGTGCCAGCAGCTTAGCCCTACAGGGGTTGAATGAAAAACTGTTTTTT. The chain has TRBV7-6 and TRBJ1-4; 7 nucleotides agree with TRBD1. Germline CDR1 SGHVS, CDR2 FNYEAQ. V gave up 0 bases and J gave up 5 bases; unmatched junction bases: 6. The CDR3 is 16 amino acids.

J is TRBJ2-7 and V is TRBV6-6; possible D gene TRBD2, 5 bases. There are 13 residues in the CDR3. The germline gives CDR1 MNHNY, CDR2 SVGAGI (reference sequence). Trimming removed 5 bases at V and 5 bases at J, with 13 bases between. The CDR3 DNA follows: TGTGCCAGCAGTCGAAGGGAGAGCGACGAGCAGTACTTC. This translates into CASSRRESDEQYF.

Here the CDR3 reads CASSLAVRGEAFF. In DNA, the CDR3 is TGTGCCAGCAGCTTAGCCGTCAGGGGTGAAGCTTTCTTT. The V gene is TRBV11-2, the J gene TRBJ1-1, with D possibly matching TRBD1 (6 bases). The CDR3 consists of 13 residues. Germline CDR1 reads SGHAT; CDR2 reads FQNNGV. Trimming shortened V by 1 base and J by 7 bases, and 10 bases separated the two germline ends.

This sequence joins TRBV30 and TRBJ1-4, with a possible D match to TRBD1 (6 bases). The length of the CDR3 is 15 residues. Germline V gene sequence: CDR1 GTSNPN, CDR2 SVGIG (reference sequence). V lost 3 bases and J 3 bases, leaving 14 bases between the germline ends. The CDR3 reads CAWRWGGQPNEKLFF. The CDR3 DNA reads as TGTGCCTGGAGGTGGGGCGGACAGCCTAATGAAAAACTGTTTTTT.

This chain links TRBV27 with TRBJ1-5, with D maybe TRBD1 (6 bases). The germline V and J ends were trimmed by 6 bases and 6 bases, with 15 bases remaining between them. CDR3 size: 14 residues. From germline, CDR1 is MNHEY and CDR2 SMNVEV (reference sequence). For the CDR3, the DNA is TGTGCCAGCAGGTTACAGGGCTCGGGTCAGCCCCAGCATTTT. Residues: CASRLQGSGQPQHF.

To note about this clone: The germline gene is not matched at one end of the junction; a read error may be the cause. The V call is TRBV7-7, the J call TRBJ2-1; D call uncertain. Germline assignment: CDR1 SSHAT and CDR2 FNYEAQ (reference sequence). The CDR3 runs 13 residues. Written as DNA, the CDR3 is TGTGCTAGCAGCTTAGCCTCGACTAATGAGCAGTTCTTC. Protein: CASSLASTNEQFF.